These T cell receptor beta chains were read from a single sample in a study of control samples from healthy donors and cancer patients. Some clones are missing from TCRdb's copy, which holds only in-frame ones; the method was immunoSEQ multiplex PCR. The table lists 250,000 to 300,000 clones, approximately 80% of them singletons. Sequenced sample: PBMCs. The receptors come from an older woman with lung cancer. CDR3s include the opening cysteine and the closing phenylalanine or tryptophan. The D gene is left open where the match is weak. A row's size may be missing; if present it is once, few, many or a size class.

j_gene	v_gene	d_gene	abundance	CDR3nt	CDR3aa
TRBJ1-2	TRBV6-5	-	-	TGTGCCAGCATCGGGGGGCTTCTTCCGAGTGGCTACACCTTC	CASIGGLLPSGYTF
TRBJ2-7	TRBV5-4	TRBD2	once	TGTGCCAGCAGCTTGGGTGGGACCGGGGGGACCTACGAGCAGTACTTC	CASSLGGTGGTYEQYF
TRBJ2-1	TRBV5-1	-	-	TGCGCCAGCAGCTCAAGGAGCTCCTACAATGAGCAGTTCTTC	CASSSRSSYNEQFF
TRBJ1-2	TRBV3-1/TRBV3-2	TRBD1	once	TGTGCCAGCAGCCAAGGGACAGGCTATGGCTACACCTTC	CASSQGTGYGYTF
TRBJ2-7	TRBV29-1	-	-	TGCAGCGTTCTTGGGGACACCCTCTCCTACGAGCAGTACTTC	CSVLGDTLSYEQYF
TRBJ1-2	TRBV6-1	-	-	TGTGCCAGCAGTGAAGGGGCTGGGAACCTCTATGGCTACACCTTC	CASSEGAGNLYGYTF
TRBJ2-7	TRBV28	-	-	TGTGCCAGCAGTCCATACAGGGCCGTTAGGGACGAGCAGTACTTC	CASSPYRAVRDEQYF
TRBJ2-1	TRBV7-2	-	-	TGTGCCAGCAGCCTTAGCCGTCCCTCGGGTGAGCAGTTCTTC	CASSLSRPSGEQFF
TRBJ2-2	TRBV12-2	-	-	TGTGCAAGTCGCTCAGCGGTCGTGGACAGGGGAAGGAGCACCGGGGAGCTGTTTTTT	CASRSAVVDRGRSTGELFF
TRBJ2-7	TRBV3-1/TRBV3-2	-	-	TGTGCCAGCAGCCTCGTCGCAGGGGAGCAGTACTTC	CASSLVAGEQYF
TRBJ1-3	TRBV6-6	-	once	TGTGCCAGCAGTCGAAGTCCCGGGACATTGGGCTCTGGAAACACCATATATTTT	CASSRSPGTLGSGNTIYF
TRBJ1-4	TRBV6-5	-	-	TGTGCCAGCAGTTACGCGTACCGCGGAGCTAATGAAAAACTGTTTTTT	CASSYAYRGANEKLFF
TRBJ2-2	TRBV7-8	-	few	TGTGCCAGCAGCAAAGAGAGATTGAACACCGGGGAGCTGTTTTTT	CASSKERLNTGELFF
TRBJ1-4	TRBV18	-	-	TGTGCCAGCTTAGGGCCAGTTGAAAAACTGTTTTTT	CASLGPVEKLFF
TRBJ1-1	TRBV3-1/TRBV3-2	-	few	TGTGCCAGCAGCCCGCGGGGGGCCGGGGCGAACACTGAAGCTTTCTTT	CASSPRGAGANTEAFF
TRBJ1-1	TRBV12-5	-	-	TGTGCTAGTGGTTCAAACCAGAGGGCGCACACTGAAGCTTTCTTT	CASGSNQRAHTEAFF
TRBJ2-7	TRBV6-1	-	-	TGTGCCAGCAGTGAACGGGGTTACGAGCAGTACTTC	CASSERGYEQYF
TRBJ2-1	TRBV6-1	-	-	TGTGCCAGCAGTGATTTTAGCGAGGAGCAGTTCTTC	CASSDFSEEQFF
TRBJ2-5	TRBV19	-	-	TGTGCCAGTAGTCTCAACTTCAGGGGAGGCGAGACCCAGTACTTC	CASSLNFRGGETQYF
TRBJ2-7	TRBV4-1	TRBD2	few	TGCGCCAGCAGCCAGATAGCGGGTATTTCCTACGAGCAGTACTTC	CASSQIAGISYEQYF
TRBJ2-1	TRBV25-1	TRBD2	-	TGTGCCAGCAGACCGACTAGCGGGGGGGGATACAATGAGCAGTTCTTC	CASRPTSGGGYNEQFF
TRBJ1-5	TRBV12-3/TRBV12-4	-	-	TGTGCCAGCAGTTTTCGGTCAAATCAGCCCCAGCATTTT	CASSFRSNQPQHF
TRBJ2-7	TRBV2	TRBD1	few	TGTGCCAGCAGTTACCTTGAGACAGGGGGCTACGAGCAGTACTTC	CASSYLETGGYEQYF
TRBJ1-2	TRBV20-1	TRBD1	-	TGCAGTGCTGCTAACAGGGGCGGCTACACCTTT	CSAANRGGYTF
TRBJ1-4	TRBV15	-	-	TGTGCCACCAGCAGAGAGGGATATAATGAAAAACTGTTTTTT	CATSREGYNEKLFF
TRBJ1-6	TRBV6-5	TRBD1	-	TGTGCCAGCAGCAGGACAGGGAGGGTTGGTTCACCCCTCCACTTT	CASSRTGRVGSPLHF
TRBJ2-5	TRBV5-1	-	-	TGCGCCAGCAGCTTGGAACCACAGGGAGGGCAGACCCAGTACTTC	CASSLEPQGGQTQYF
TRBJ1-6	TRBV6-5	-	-	TGTGCCAGCAGTTACGGTAATTCACCCCTCCACTTT	CASSYGNSPLHF
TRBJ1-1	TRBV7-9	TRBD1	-	TGTGCCAGCAGCCCTAGCGGACAGGGCTACACTGAAGCTTTCTTT	CASSPSGQGYTEAFF
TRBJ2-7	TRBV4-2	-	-	TGTGCCAGCAGCCAAGGATCAGGGTCGTACGAGCAGTACTTC	CASSQGSGSYEQYF
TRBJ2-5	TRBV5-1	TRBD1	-	TGCGCCAGCAGCATACAGGGGCTTGGAGAGACCCAGTACTTC	CASSIQGLGETQYF
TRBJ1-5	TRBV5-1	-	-	TGCGCCAGCAGCTCCGGACCGGATCAGCCCCAGCATTTT	CASSSGPDQPQHF
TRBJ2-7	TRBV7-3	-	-	TGTGCCAGCAGCCTAGGACCTTCCTACGAGCAGTACTTC	CASSLGPSYEQYF
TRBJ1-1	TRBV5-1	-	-	TGCGCCAGCGCCAGGGGCGCGAACACTGAAGCTTTCTTT	CASARGANTEAFF
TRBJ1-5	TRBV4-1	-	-	TGCGCCAGCAGCCAAGGGGGGGGAGGGACCAATCAGCCCCAGCATTTT	CASSQGGGGTNQPQHF
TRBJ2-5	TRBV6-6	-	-	TGTGCCAGCAGTGCCCCCGGCGGGACCCAGTACTTC	CASSAPGGTQYF
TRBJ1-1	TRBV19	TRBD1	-	TGTGCCAGTAGTGGACAGGGGGGGAACACTGAAGCTTTCTTT	CASSGQGGNTEAFF
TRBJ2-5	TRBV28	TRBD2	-	TGTGCCAGCAGTTCACCCTACCCGGGACTAGCGGGTCGGGAGACCCAGTACTTC	CASSSPYPGLAGRETQYF
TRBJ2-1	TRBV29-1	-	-	TGCAGCGTCGCGGGGCGATTCAGGGGTGGGGATGAGCAGTTCTTC	CSVAGRFRGGDEQFF
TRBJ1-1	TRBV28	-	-	TGTGCCAGCATCTCTGGTGGGGGGCCCTTGAACACTGAAGCTTTCTTT	CASISGGGPLNTEAFF
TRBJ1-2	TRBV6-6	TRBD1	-	TGTGCCAGCAGGGATAGGACAGGGGGTATATGGGGATACACCTTC	CASRDRTGGIWGYTF
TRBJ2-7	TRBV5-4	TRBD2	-	TGTGCCAGCAGCTCACCGGGACTAGCATCCTACGAGCAGTACTTC	CASSSPGLASYEQYF
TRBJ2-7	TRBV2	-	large	TGTGCCAGCAGCTACGACAGCGAGCAGTACTTC	CASSYDSEQYF
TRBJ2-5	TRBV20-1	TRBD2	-	TGCAGTGCTAGTGTAACTAGCGCCCAAGAGACCCAGTACTTC	CSASVTSAQETQYF
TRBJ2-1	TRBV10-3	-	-	TGTGCCATCAGTGAAGGACGGCTAGCCTACAATGAGCAGTTCTTC	CAISEGRLAYNEQFF
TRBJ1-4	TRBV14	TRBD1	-	TGTGCCAGCAGCCACTACAGGGGGTCTTCAACTAATGAAAAACTGTTTTTT	CASSHYRGSSTNEKLFF
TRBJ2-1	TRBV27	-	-	TGTGCCAGCAGTTGGGGTGACAGCTACAATGAGCAGTTCTTC	CASSWGDSYNEQFF
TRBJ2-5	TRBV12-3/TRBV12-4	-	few	TGTGCCAGCAGCCCCGACTATGAAGAGACCCAGTACTTC	CASSPDYEETQYF
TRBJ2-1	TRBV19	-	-	TGTGCCAGTACGGGTCAGGGCTACAATGAGCAGTTCTTC	CASTGQGYNEQFF
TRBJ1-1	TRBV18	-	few	TGTGCCAGCTCACCAGGGGGAAACACTGAAGCTTTCTTT	CASSPGGNTEAFF
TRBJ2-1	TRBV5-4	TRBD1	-	TGTGCCAGCAGCTTGGATCCAGGGGGAATACCAGGCAATGAGCAGTTCTTC	CASSLDPGGIPGNEQFF
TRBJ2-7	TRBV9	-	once	TGTGCCAGCAGCGTAGGAGAGGGGAGAATCTACGAGCAGTACTTC	CASSVGEGRIYEQYF
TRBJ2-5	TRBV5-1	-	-	TGCGCCAGCAGCTTTCCTGAACAAGAGACCCAGTACTTC	CASSFPEQETQYF
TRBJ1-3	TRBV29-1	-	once	TGCAGCGTTCGAAGGGAATACACCATATATTTT	CSVRREYTIYF